Listed here is a single T cell receptor (beta chain). Antigen unknown. This specimen belongs to a study of T cells in Graves' hyperthyroidism and ophthalmopathy. The CDR3 regions of TCR beta were amplified from RNA transcripts. The primer set for the first-round RT-PCR of the TCR CDR3 was HTBI. TCRdb redid the calling of the multiplex PCR reads with MiXCR, one entry per CDR3 protein. There are 550,000 to 800,000 distinct CDR3 sequences in the sample; 17% occur only once, and around 15% lies in the top ten. Hyperthyroidism patients were newly diagnosed, had disease duration under 2 months, and were aged 18 to 65 years. Study conclusions and caveats: Stable hyperthyroidism was separated from ophthalmopathy by a model based on 13 V-J features. Most thyroid clonotypes expanded above 0.001 appeared in blood too.

Specimen: blood. The source of this sequence is a man aged 45 to 65 with Graves' hyperthyroidism.

Written as DNA, the CDR3 is TGCAGTGCTAGAGGGGGGTTGGCTTTCTTT. Protein sequence: CSARGGLAFF. The chain combines TRBV20-1 with TRBJ1-1, with TRBD1 as a possible D gene (5 bases). Germline CDR1 and CDR2: DFQATT and SNEGSKA (reference sequence). V was pared by 1 base and J by 11 bases, with 8 bases between. The CDR3 is 10 amino acids.